The clone carrying this T cell receptor beta chain has just one count. This CDR3 has 16 amino acids. Germline CDR1 reads SGHAT; CDR2 reads FQNNGV. V lost 0 bases to trimming and J lost 3 bases; unmatched junction nucleotides: 6. This record comes from a study of control samples from healthy donors and cancer patients. Sequencing used immunoSEQ multiplex PCR; TCRdb keeps in-frame clones, though not all of them. Among about 100,000 clones listed, more than 75% were seen once. This sequence was found in a woman between 45 and 60 years old in good health. Sequencing was done on a sample of blood. This rearrangement joins TRBV11-2 to TRBJ2-7; 9 nucleotides match TRBD1. Here the CDR3 reads CASSLESGTGNYEQYF. CDR3 bases: TGTGCCAGCAGCTTAGAAAGCGGGACAGGGAACTACGAGCAGTACTTC.